Following are 23 T cell receptor beta chains from one sample sequenced in a study of lymphopenia after photon versus proton radiotherapy. Data came from immunoSEQ multiplex PCR; TCRdb stores just in-frame clones and leaves some out. Seen here are tens of thousands of clones, about 87% observed once, and the top ten hold approximately 15%. The sequenced sample was peripheral blood, obtained from a patient treated with proton-based radiotherapy. The receptor source for this set is a woman between 70 and 85 years old with pancreatic cancer.

The chain has TRBV6-6 and TRBJ1-2; D gene uncertain. This CDR3 is 13 amino acids long. V dropped 0 bases and J dropped 4 bases, with 6 bases sitting between them. Germline values: CDR1 MNHNY, CDR2 SVGAGI (reference sequence). The CDR3 spells CASSYSGSYGYTF. The CDR3, as DNA: TGTGCCAGCAGTTACTCGGGCAGCTATGGCTACACCTTC.

The count of this clone is one. The chain couples TRBV11-2 to TRBJ2-6; TRBD1 agrees at 11 bases. After removal of 3 bases from V and 2 bases from J, the junction contained 3 bases not matched to a gene. CDR3 length: 17 residues. Germline values: CDR1 SGHAT, CDR2 FQNNGV. CDR3 bases: TGTGCCAGCAGCTTCTCGGGACAGGGGGCTGGGGCCAACGTCCTGACTTTC. Translating gives CASSFSGQGAGANVLTF.

This chain connects TRBV29-1 to TRBJ2-1; 11 positions match TRBD2. Germline CDR1 SQVTM, CDR2 ANQGSEA. The CDR3 length is 16 residues. The ends lost 4 bases at V and 3 bases at J; junction bases unmatched: 8. CDR3 loop: CSVGWITSGGYNEQFF. CDR3 DNA: TGCAGCGTTGGGTGGATTACTAGCGGGGGCTACAATGAGCAGTTCTTC.

The chain uses TRBV20-1 and TRBJ2-7; no clear D. CDR3 length equals 11 residues. CDR1 DFQATT and CDR2 SNEGSKA come from the germline V gene (reference sequence). The ends were cut back, 7 bases at V and 8 bases at J, with 15 bases in the middle. CDR3 in DNA: TGCAGTGTTACTTTTTTGGAAAAGCAGTACTTC. It specifies CSVTFLEKQYF.

The CDR3 spells CASSPTGGLAAPALYEQYF. DNA of the CDR3: TGTGCCAGCAGCCCTACGGGGGGACTAGCGGCCCCGGCCCTCTACGAGCAGTACTTC. The chain employs TRBV5-5 and TRBJ2-7; 11 bases are shared with TRBD2. CDR1 is SGHKS and CDR2 is YYEKEE in the germline V gene (reference sequence). The CDR3 loop spans 19 amino acids. After removal of 4 bases from V and 3 bases from J, the junction contained 18 bases not matched to a gene.

The chain employs TRBV11-1 and TRBJ2-1, with unresolved D. The germline V and J ends were trimmed by 6 bases and 8 bases, with 17 bases remaining between them. Looked up from germline, CDR1 is SGHAT and CDR2 is FQDESV (reference sequence). CDR3 size: 14 residues. The CDR3 nucleotides are TGTGCCAGCAGAAAGGGTACGAATAGGGATGAGCAGTTCTTC. Translating gives CASRKGTNRDEQFF.

The chain has TRBV28 and TRBJ1-1; TRBD1 aligns across 8 bases. Germline V gene sequence: CDR1 MDHEN, CDR2 SYDVKM. V lost 7 bases, J lost 7 bases, and 8 bases stayed unmatched. This CDR3 is 13 amino acids long. The CDR3 DNA follows: TGTGCCAGCACCCGGACAGGGAGATTTGAAGCTTTCTTT. This gives the protein CASTRTGRFEAFF.

The J gene is TRBJ2-7, the V gene TRBV11-2; perhaps TRBD1 as D (6 bases). This CDR3 has 13 amino acids. Trimming pared 4 bases from V and 0 bases from J, leaving 7 bases between. Germline V gene data show CDR1 as SGHAT and CDR2 as FQNNGV. The CDR3 is CASSSDSSYEQYF. CDR3 nucleotide sequence: TGTGCCAGCAGCTCGGACAGCTCCTACGAGCAGTACTTC.

The chain couples TRBV28 to TRBJ1-6; tentatively, D is TRBD1 (5 bases). Germline lookup yields CDR1 MDHEN and CDR2 SYDVKM. Trimming pared 7 bases from V and 6 bases from J, leaving 22 bases between. The CDR3 is 17 amino acids. The CDR3: CASIPFKSGTFNSPLHF. Written as DNA, the CDR3 is TGTGCCAGCATCCCATTTAAATCCGGGACCTTTAATTCACCCCTCCACTTT.

This clone was recorded a few times. This sequence joins TRBV18 and TRBJ2-5, with TRBD2 identical over 12 bases. The CDR3 runs 16 residues. Germline V gives CDR1 KGHSH, CDR2 LQKENI. The ends lost 1 base at V and 7 bases at J; junction bases unmatched: 7. Here the CDR3 DNA reads TGTGCCAGCTCACCACGGACTAGCGGGAAGGGAGGGACCCAGTACTTC. Protein: CASSPRTSGKGGTQYF.

This rearrangement joins TRBV5-1 to TRBJ2-5; no definite D call. Trimming took 0 bases from V and 4 from J, leaving 10 bases between them. Germline CDR1 is SGHRS and CDR2 is YFSETQ. The length of the CDR3 is 14 residues. CDR3 loop: CASSLAAVRETQYF. DNA for the CDR3: TGCGCCAGCAGCTTGGCCGCAGTCCGAGAGACCCAGTACTTC.

The V and J genes are TRBV7-2 and TRBJ2-2; D is ambiguous. The CDR3 loop spans 13 amino acids. Germline V gene lookup returns CDR1 SGHTA and CDR2 FQGNSA. The V and J ends lost 8 bases and 8 bases respectively, with 15 bases between them. This chain's CDR3 is CASGPYSTGELFF. CDR3 nucleotide sequence: TGTGCCAGCGGACCATACAGCACTGGGGAGCTGTTTTTT.

The chain links TRBV19 to TRBJ2-5; D unclear. Trimming cost V 4 bases and J 5 bases, with 20 bases left between them. Germline V lookup: CDR1 LNHDA, CDR2 SQIVND (reference sequence). The CDR3 totals 16 residues. CDR3 region: CASSSSRPTFGETQYF. CDR3 nucleotide sequence: TGTGCCAGTAGTAGCTCGCGACCTACGTTCGGGGAGACCCAGTACTTC.

J is TRBJ1-1 and V is TRBV30; D perhaps matches TRBD1 (6 bases). Germline V gives CDR1 GTSNPN, CDR2 SVGIG (reference sequence). Trimming left V 2 bases short and J 2 bases short, with 12 bases between. The CDR3 contains 14 residues. CDR3 in DNA: TGTGCCTGGAGTCCAACAGGGTCTAACACTGAAGCTTTCTTT. Translated, it gives CAWSPTGSNTEAFF.

The chain employs TRBV2 and TRBJ2-5; D unresolved. The CDR3 runs to 11 residues. Trimming stripped 6 bases from V and 2 bases from J, with 4 bases between. CDR1 SNHLY and CDR2 FYNNEI come from the germline V gene. The CDR3 DNA is TGTGCCAGCAGACTGCAAGAGACCCAGTACTTC. Amino acids: CASRLQETQYF.

A note on this clone: This sample includes further DNA sequences coding for the same CDR3. The chain links TRBV7-9 to TRBJ2-5; D is undetermined. The CDR3 spans 11 residues. The V and J ends lost 5 bases and 1 base respectively, with 2 bases between them. The germline V gene encodes CDR1 SEHNR and CDR2 FQNEAQ (reference sequence). CDR3 sequence reads: CASSLQETQYF. CDR3 DNA: TGTGCCAGCAGCCTCCAAGAGACCCAGTACTTC.

This chain joins TRBV5-3 and TRBJ1-4; 7 positions agree with TRBD1. TRBV5-3 is designated an ORF whose function remains uncertain. The CDR3 consists of 15 residues. V trimming: 8 bases; J trimming: 4 bases; junction bases outside the gene matches: 11. The CDR3 protein is CASSLNRGVNEKLFF. CDR3 bases: TGTGCCAGCAGCCTCAACAGGGGTGTTAATGAAAAACTGTTTTTT.

CDR3 residues: CASSQIDGLGSSGNTIYF. CDR3 bases: TGCGCCAGCAGCCAAATCGACGGACTCGGTTCCTCTGGAAACACCATATATTTT. This rearrangement joins TRBV4-1 to TRBJ1-3; D gene ambiguous. Germline V CDR1 and CDR2: MGHRA, YSYEKL. The V and J ends lost 2 bases and 0 bases respectively, with 17 bases between them. The CDR3 contains 18 residues.

V gene TRBV4-3 combines with J gene TRBJ1-2, with a tentative D call TRBD1 (6 bases). From germline, CDR1 is LGHNA and CDR2 YSLEER. The CDR3 contains 15 residues. Trimming shortened V by 4 bases and J by 5 bases, and 17 bases separated the two germline ends. The CDR3 here is CASSPRGRRGYGYTF. CDR3 sequence (DNA): TGCGCCAGCAGCCCGCGGGGGCGGAGGGGGTATGGCTACACCTTC.

The V gene is TRBV7-9, the J gene TRBJ2-7; 14 bases align to TRBD2. Unmatched junction bases numbered 11, after V lost 5 bases and J lost 11 bases. The CDR3 totals 15 residues. Germline lookup yields CDR1 SEHNR and CDR2 FQNEAQ (reference sequence). CDR3 sequence reads: CASSHIRLAGGVKYF. Here the CDR3 DNA reads TGTGCCAGCAGCCATATACGACTAGCGGGAGGGGTTAAGTACTTC.

The chain has TRBV6-5 and TRBJ1-3; 10 bases line up with TRBD1. This CDR3 is 15 amino acids long. V shed 6 bases and J 3 bases; nucleotides not matched to a gene: 5. The V gene's germline CDR1 is MNHEY and CDR2 SVGAGI. CDR3 coding DNA: TGTGCCAGCAGACGACAGGGGGCTGTTGGAAACACCATATATTTT. Its translation: CASRRQGAVGNTIYF.

The chain uses TRBV29-1 and TRBJ1-2; D is ambiguous. The germline V gene has CDR1 SQVTM and CDR2 ANQGSEA. The CDR3 spans 13 residues. With 1 base removed from V and 1 base from J, the gap between germline ends came to 7 bases. CDR3 in DNA: TGCAGCGTTGAAGTAGTAGTTAACTATGGCTACACCTTC. Translation gives CSVEVVVNYGYTF.

The chain is built from TRBV18 and TRBJ1-3, with 7 bases identical to TRBD1. V trimming: 4 bases; J trimming: 1 base; junction bases outside the gene matches: 1. Germline V CDR1 and CDR2: KGHSH, LQKENI. The CDR3 is 14 amino acids. The CDR3 region is CASSRDSSGNTIYF. CDR3 coding DNA: TGTGCCAGCTCACGGGACAGTTCTGGAAACACCATATATTTT. Full variable domain (remainder filled in from reference TRBV18 and TRBJ1-3): NAGVMQNPRHLVRRRGQEARLRCSPMKGHSHVYWYRQLPEEGLKFMVYLQKENIIDESGMPKERFSAEFPKEGPSILRIQQVVRGDSAAYFCASSRDSSGNTIYFGEGSWLTVV.